This entry describes one TCR beta chain. Regarding time point: baseline, week 1 (first vaccination visit). This sample's treatment: pre-vaccination baseline after standard-of-care therapy. This sample is part of a study of a mutant IDH1 vaccine in newly diagnosed glioma. The V and J ends lost 3 bases and 4 bases, in that order; junction bases with no gene match: 7. Germline CDR1 SGHRS, CDR2 YFSETQ. The CDR3 runs 16 residues. The method was immunoSEQ multiplex PCR; TCRdb's version includes in-frame clones alone and lacks a portion of them. The sample consists of approximately 36,000 clones, roughly 89% of them appearing once.

The sequencing used PBMCs, collected from a glioma patient treated with radiotherapy, temozolomide or both. This sequence joins TRBV5-1 and TRBJ2-7; 13 bases agree with TRBD2. This receptor was identified in a man aged 18 to 29 with glioma. CDR3 in DNA: TGCGCCAGCAGCTCCCGACTAGCGGGAGGTGGTTACGAGCAGTACTTC. The encoded protein is CASSSRLAGGGYEQYF.